This T cell receptor beta chain comes out of a study of graft-versus-host responses after intestinal transplantation. Profiled with immunoSEQ multiplex PCR; TCRdb holds only in-frame clones, not every one. Of 20,000 to 25,000 clones listed, under 50% were seen once; the top ten hold 0.88%. Study-wide points: Allografts carried high graft-versus-host to host-versus-graft clonal ratios in patients having graft-donor T cell macrochimerism.

This clonotype was sampled from a human patient who received an intestinal transplant. Specimen: alloreactive CD4+ T cells from a mixed lymphocyte reaction culture, collected before intestinal transplant. As for subset: CFSE-low proliferating T cells sorted from roughly six-day pre-transplant mixed lymphocyte reaction (GvH or HvG direction).

For the CDR3, the DNA is TGTGCCAGCAGCCCCTTGACAGGGGGCTCCTATAATTCACCCCTCCACTTT. Its translation is CASSPLTGGSYNSPLHF. V and J are TRBV7-8 and TRBJ1-6; TRBD1 matches at 9 bases. The CDR3 totals 17 residues. V shed 5 bases, J shed 0 bases, and the junction held 5 bases outside the gene matches. Germline CDR1 reads SGHVS; CDR2 reads FQNEAQ.